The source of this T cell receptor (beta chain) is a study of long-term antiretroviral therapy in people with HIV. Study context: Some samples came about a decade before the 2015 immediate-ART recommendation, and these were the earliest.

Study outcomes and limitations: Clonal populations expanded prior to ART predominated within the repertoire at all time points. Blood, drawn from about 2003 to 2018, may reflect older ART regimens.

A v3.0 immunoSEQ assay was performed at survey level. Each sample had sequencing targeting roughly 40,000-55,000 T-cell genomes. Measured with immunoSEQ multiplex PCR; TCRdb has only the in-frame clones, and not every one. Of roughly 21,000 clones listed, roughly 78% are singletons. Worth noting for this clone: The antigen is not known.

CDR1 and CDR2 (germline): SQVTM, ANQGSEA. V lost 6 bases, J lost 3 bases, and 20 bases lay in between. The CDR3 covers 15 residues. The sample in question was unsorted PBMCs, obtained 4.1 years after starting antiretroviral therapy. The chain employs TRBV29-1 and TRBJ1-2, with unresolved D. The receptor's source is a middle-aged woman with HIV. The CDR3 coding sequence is TGCAGCGTAGCGGGCTTCTGGGAAAGGGACTATGGCTACACCTTC. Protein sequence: CSVAGFWERDYGYTF.